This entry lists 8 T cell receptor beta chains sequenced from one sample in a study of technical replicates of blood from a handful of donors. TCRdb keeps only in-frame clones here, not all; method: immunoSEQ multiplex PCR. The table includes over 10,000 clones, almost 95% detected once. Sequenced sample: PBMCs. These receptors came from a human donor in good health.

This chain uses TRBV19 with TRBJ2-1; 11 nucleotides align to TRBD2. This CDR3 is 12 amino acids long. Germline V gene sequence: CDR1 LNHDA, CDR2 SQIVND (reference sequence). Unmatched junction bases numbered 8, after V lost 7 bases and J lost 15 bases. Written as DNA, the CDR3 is TGTGCCAGTATTTCTAGCGGGAGGAGGTCGTTCTTC. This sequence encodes CASISSGRRSFF.

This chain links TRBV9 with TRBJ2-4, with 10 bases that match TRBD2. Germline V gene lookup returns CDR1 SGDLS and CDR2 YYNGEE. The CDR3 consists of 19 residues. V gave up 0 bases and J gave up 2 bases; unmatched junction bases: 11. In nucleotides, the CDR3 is TGTGCCAGCAGCGTAGATGGAGCGGGAGGGCCTGAAACCAAAAACATTCAGTACTTC. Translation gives CASSVDGAGGPETKNIQYF.

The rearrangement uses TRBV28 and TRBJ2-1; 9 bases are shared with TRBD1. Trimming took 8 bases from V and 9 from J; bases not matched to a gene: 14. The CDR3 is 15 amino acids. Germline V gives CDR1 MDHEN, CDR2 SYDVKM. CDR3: CASLAPGTGISEQFF. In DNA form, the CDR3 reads TGTGCCAGCCTAGCGCCTGGGACAGGGATATCTGAGCAGTTCTTC.

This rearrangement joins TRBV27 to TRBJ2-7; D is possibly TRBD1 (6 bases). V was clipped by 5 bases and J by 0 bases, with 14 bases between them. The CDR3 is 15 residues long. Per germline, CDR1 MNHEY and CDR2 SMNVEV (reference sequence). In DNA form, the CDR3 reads TGTGCCAGCAGTCCGGGTAGGGGGAGCTCCTACGAGCAGTACTTC. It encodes CASSPGRGSSYEQYF.

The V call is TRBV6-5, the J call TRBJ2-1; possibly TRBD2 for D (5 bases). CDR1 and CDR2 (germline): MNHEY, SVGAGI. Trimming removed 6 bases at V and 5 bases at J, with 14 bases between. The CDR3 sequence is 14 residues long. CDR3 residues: CASRYGLADNEQFF. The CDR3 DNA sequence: TGTGCCAGCAGATACGGTCTAGCAGACAATGAGCAGTTCTTC.

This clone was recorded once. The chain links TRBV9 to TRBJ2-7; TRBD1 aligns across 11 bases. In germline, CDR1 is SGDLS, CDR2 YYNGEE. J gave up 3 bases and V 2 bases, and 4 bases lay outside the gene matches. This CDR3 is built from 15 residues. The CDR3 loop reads CASSVGTGGDYEQYF. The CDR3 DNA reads TGTGCCAGCAGCGTGGGGACAGGGGGGGACTACGAGCAGTACTTC. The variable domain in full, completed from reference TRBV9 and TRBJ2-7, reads DSGVTQTPKHLITATGQRVTLRCSPRSGDLSVYWYQQSLDQGLQFLIQYYNGEERAKGNILERFSAQQFPDLHSELNLSSLELGDSALYFCASSVGTGGDYEQYFGPGTRLTVT.

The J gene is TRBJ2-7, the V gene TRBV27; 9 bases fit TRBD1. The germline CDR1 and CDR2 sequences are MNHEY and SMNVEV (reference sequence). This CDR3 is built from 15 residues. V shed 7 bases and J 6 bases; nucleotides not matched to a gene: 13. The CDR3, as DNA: TGTGCCAGCAACCAACATGGGACAGGGCGTTTCGAGCAGTACTTC. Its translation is CASNQHGTGRFEQYF.

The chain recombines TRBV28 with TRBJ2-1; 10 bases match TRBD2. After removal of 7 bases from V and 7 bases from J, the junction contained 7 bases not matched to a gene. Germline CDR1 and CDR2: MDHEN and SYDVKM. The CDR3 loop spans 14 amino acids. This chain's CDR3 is CASTLSGRPNEQFF. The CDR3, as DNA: TGTGCCAGCACCCTTAGCGGGAGGCCGAATGAGCAGTTCTTC.